The next 18 T cell receptor beta chains were all read from a single sample in a study of T cell responses to AZD1222 COVID-19 vaccine. TCRdb's copy holds only in-frame clones and misses some; the assay was immunoSEQ multiplex PCR. This sample yields tens of thousands of clones, of which about nine tenths are seen a single time; roughly 2.3% belongs to the top ten. The source material was peripheral blood, sampled on day 0 of AZD1222 vaccination. The receptors stem from an adult in good health.

This chain connects TRBV3-1 (or the pseudogene TRBV3-2) to TRBJ2-3, with D tentatively TRBD1 (5 bases). Trimming cost V 3 bases and J 3 bases, with 13 bases left between them. The CDR3 consists of 15 residues. Germline V lookup: CDR1 LGHDT, CDR2 YNNKEL (reference sequence). The CDR3 nucleotides are TGTGCCAGCAGCCAGCGGTACAGGCCTACAGATACGCAGTATTTT. Amino acids: CASSQRYRPTDTQYF.

This clone was counted only a few times. The chain carries TRBV4-2 and TRBJ2-3; tentatively, D is TRBD2 (5 bases). The CDR3 length is 16 residues. Germline CDR1 is LGHNA and CDR2 is YNFKEQ. V was trimmed by 0 bases and J by 0 bases, leaving 10 bases between them. The CDR3 DNA follows: TGTGCCAGCAGCCAAGAAGGACCGGGGAGCACAGATACGCAGTATTTT. Translation gives CASSQEGPGSTDTQYF.

The rearrangement uses TRBV7-9 and TRBJ1-2, with TRBD1 matching over 9 bases. The length of the CDR3 is 15 residues. CDR1 and CDR2 (germline): SEHNR, FQNEAQ (reference sequence). V was clipped by 5 bases and J by 4 bases; unmatched bases: 8. In DNA, the CDR3 is TGTGCCAGCAGCGGAAGGACAGGGGATTTCTATGGCTACACCTTC. Its translation is CASSGRTGDFYGYTF.

This chain uses TRBV14 with TRBJ1-2; unclear D gene. The CDR3 length is 14 residues. Germline CDR1 is SGHDN and CDR2 is FVKESK. The V end lost 0 bases, the J end lost 3 bases, and 8 bases lay between the germline ends. CDR3 region: CASSQDWVDYGYTF. Here the CDR3 DNA reads TGTGCCAGCAGCCAAGATTGGGTGGACTATGGCTACACCTTC. The complete variable domain, with remaining parts taken from reference TRBV14 and TRBJ1-2, reads EAGVTQFPSHSVIEKGQTVTLRCDPISGHDNLYWYRRVMGKEIKFLLHFVKESKQDESGMPNNRFLAERTGGTYSTLKVQPAELEDSGVYFCASSQDWVDYGYTFGSGTRLTVV.

The chain carries TRBV5-1 and TRBJ2-2; no clear D. V was clipped by 0 bases and J by 8 bases, with 8 bases between them. CDR3 length: 13 residues. Germline loops: CDR1 SGHRS, CDR2 YFSETQ. CDR3 residues: CASSLEGTGELFF. Written as DNA, the CDR3 is TGCGCCAGCAGCTTGGAGGGAACTGGGGAGCTGTTTTTT.

The chain links TRBV15 to TRBJ1-2; 10 bases map to TRBD1. Germline loops: CDR1 LNHNV, CDR2 YYDKDF (reference sequence). With 2 bases clipped from V and 0 bases from J, the junction kept 6 bases outside the gene matches. This CDR3 has 17 residues. Written as DNA, the CDR3 is TGTGCCACCAGCAGACGGGACAGGGGAGGGCCTAACTATGGCTACACCTTC. Protein: CATSRRDRGGPNYGYTF.

This chain connects TRBV15 to TRBJ1-1, with TRBD1 matching over 8 bases. J lost 5 bases, V lost 0 bases, and 5 bases had no gene match. Germline V CDR1 and CDR2: LNHNV, YYDKDF (reference sequence). This CDR3 is 15 amino acids long. CDR3 sequence (DNA): TGTGCCACCAGCAGAGATCAGGGGGCTGGGACTGAAGCTTTCTTT. It translates to CATSRDQGAGTEAFF.

The genes are TRBV19 and TRBJ1-2; no definite D call. The CDR3 consists of 11 residues. Trimming removed 7 bases from V and 5 bases from J, with 8 bases in between. Germline values: CDR1 LNHDA, CDR2 SQIVND (reference sequence). CDR3 nucleotide sequence: TGTGCCAGTACCGAACGGTATGGCTACACCTTC. Translating gives CASTERYGYTF. Together with reference TRBV19 and TRBJ1-2, the CDR3 gives the full variable domain: DGGITQSPKYLFRKEGQNVTLSCEQNLNHDAMYWYRQDPGQGLRLIYYSQIVNDFQKGDIAEGYSVSREKKESFPLTVTSAQKNPTAFYLCASTERYGYTFGSGTRLTVV.

The chain recombines TRBV7-9 with TRBJ2-7; D possibly matches TRBD1 or TRBD2 (7 bases each). CDR1 and CDR2 from the germline V gene are SEHNR and FQNEAQ (reference sequence). With 1 base removed from V and 2 bases from J, the gap between germline ends came to 12 bases. The CDR3 length is 15 residues. The CDR3 loop reads CASSLERDSPYEQYF. CDR3 nucleotides: TGTGCCAGCAGCTTAGAGCGGGACAGCCCCTACGAGCAGTACTTC.

The chain joins TRBV5-1 to TRBJ2-7, with D perhaps assigned TRBD1 or TRBD2 (5 bases each). Germline V gene lookup returns CDR1 SGHRS and CDR2 YFSETQ. V lost 3 bases to trimming and J lost 2 bases, with 18 bases between them. The CDR3 is 16 amino acids. Here the CDR3 DNA reads TGCGCCAGCAGCTACCTTCTGGGACGAGGAACCTACGAGCAGTACTTC. This encodes CASSYLLGRGTYEQYF.

This chain links TRBV4-3 with TRBJ2-7, with D possibly TRBD1 on 5 matching bases. The CDR3 is 14 residues long. Germline V CDR1 and CDR2: LGHNA, YSLEER. Trimming pared 0 bases from V and 4 bases from J, leaving 10 bases between. CDR3 in DNA: TGCGCCAGCAGCCAAGATGTGACAGTTTACGAGCAGTACTTC. Encoded protein: CASSQDVTVYEQYF.

The V and J genes are TRBV4-2 and TRBJ1-2; the D gene is possibly TRBD1 (6 bases). CDR1 and CDR2 from the germline V gene are LGHNA and YNFKEQ. The CDR3 is made up of 15 amino acids. Trimming left V 0 bases short and J 8 bases short, with 16 bases between. CDR3 region: CASSQEDSGMGGYTF. In DNA, the CDR3 is TGTGCCAGCAGCCAAGAGGACAGTGGCATGGGCGGCTACACCTTC.

This chain links TRBV3-1 (or the pseudogene TRBV3-2) with TRBJ1-3; possibly TRBD1 for D (5 bases). The CDR3 covers 12 residues. Per germline, CDR1 LGHDT and CDR2 YNNKEL (reference sequence). In DNA, the CDR3 is TGTGGAGTGGGGGACTCTGGAAACACCATATATTTT. It encodes CGVGDSGNTIYF.

In the case of this clone: Other nucleotide sequences in the sample specify the same CDR3. This rearrangement joins TRBV18 to TRBJ2-5, with unresolved D. CDR3 length: 12 amino acids. The germline V and J ends were trimmed by 1 base and 1 base, with 1 base remaining between them. Germline CDR1 reads KGHSH; CDR2 reads LQKENI. CDR3 nucleotides: TGTGCCAGCTCACCACTCCAAGAGACCCAGTACTTC. It specifies CASSPLQETQYF. Using reference TRBV18 and TRBJ2-5 for the parts outside the CDR3, the full variable domain is NAGVMQNPRHLVRRRGQEARLRCSPMKGHSHVYWYRQLPEEGLKFMVYLQKENIIDESGMPKERFSAEFPKEGPSILRIQQVVRGDSAAYFCASSPLQETQYFGPGTRLLVL.

This chain links TRBV2 with TRBJ2-7; TRBD2 is a possible D gene (7 bases). The germline V gene encodes CDR1 SNHLY and CDR2 FYNNEI. This CDR3 spans 12 amino acids. The CDR3, as DNA: TGTGCTGGCAGGGAGGGGGGCTACGAGCAGTACTTC. This translates into CAGREGGYEQYF.

The J gene is TRBJ2-7, the V gene TRBV7-9; 7 nucleotides align to TRBD2. Germline CDR1 and CDR2: SEHNR and FQNEAQ (reference sequence). V lost 2 bases and J lost 0; bases outside the gene matches: 7. The CDR3 length is 16 residues. The CDR3 sequence: CASSLMTSLSSYEQYF. CDR3 bases: TGTGCCAGCAGCTTAATGACTAGCCTTAGCTCCTACGAGCAGTACTTC.

The rearrangement uses TRBV29-1 and TRBJ2-2, with 8 bases that match TRBD1. This CDR3 has 15 residues. The V gene end was trimmed by 7 bases and the J gene end by 4 bases; junction bases not matched to a gene: 11. Looked up from germline, CDR1 is SQVTM and CDR2 is ANQGSEA. The CDR3 sequence is CSAAVAGGGTGELFF. In nucleotides, the CDR3 is TGCAGCGCCGCCGTGGCAGGGGGCGGCACCGGGGAGCTGTTTTTT.

J is TRBJ2-5 and V is TRBV5-1; D is perhaps TRBD1 (5 bases). The germline gives CDR1 SGHRS, CDR2 YFSETQ. Trimming stripped 0 bases from V and 5 bases from J, with 11 bases between. The CDR3 spans 14 residues. CDR3 sequence: CASSLAGPGETQYF. CDR3 sequence (DNA): TGCGCCAGCAGCTTGGCAGGGCCAGGGGAGACCCAGTACTTC. The variable domain in full, with the rest retrieved from reference TRBV5-1 and TRBJ2-5, is KAGVTQTPRYLIKTRGQQVTLSCSPISGHRSVSWYQQTPGQGLQFLFEYFSETQRNKGNFPGRFSGRQFSNSRSEMNVSTLELGDSALYLCASSLAGPGETQYFGPGTRLLVL.